This T cell receptor (beta chain) is drawn from a study of cytomegalovirus exposure and HLA in healthy donors. Regarding the study as a whole: Certain indistinguishable V segments, among them TRBV6-2 and TRBV6-3, were excluded. It was taken for granted in presence/absence analyses that sequencing depth across donors was roughly uniform. In vitro checks showed that a few CMV-associated chains really do target CMV antigens. Rarity characterized most TCR sequences, yet some public TCRs appeared in many donors.

Concerning this clone: What it recognizes is unknown.

Per the germline V gene, CDR1 is SEHNR and CDR2 is FQNEAQ (reference sequence). This CDR3 comprises 13 residues. The germline V and J ends were trimmed by 8 bases and 1 base, with 11 bases remaining between them. The PCR made use of 60 Vbeta and 13 Jbeta primers. TCRdb's table, derived via immunoSEQ multiplex PCR, lists solely in-frame clones and lacks some. The sample lists about 35,000 clones, 80% occurring once. The origin of this receptor is a male donor in good health and CMV-seronegative. The chain recombines TRBV7-9 with TRBJ2-5; maybe TRBD2 (6 bases). Sequencing was performed on PBMCs. The CDR3 bases are TGTGCCAGCGGAGGGGTTCCCCAAGAGACCCAGTACTTC. It yields the protein CASGGVPQETQYF.